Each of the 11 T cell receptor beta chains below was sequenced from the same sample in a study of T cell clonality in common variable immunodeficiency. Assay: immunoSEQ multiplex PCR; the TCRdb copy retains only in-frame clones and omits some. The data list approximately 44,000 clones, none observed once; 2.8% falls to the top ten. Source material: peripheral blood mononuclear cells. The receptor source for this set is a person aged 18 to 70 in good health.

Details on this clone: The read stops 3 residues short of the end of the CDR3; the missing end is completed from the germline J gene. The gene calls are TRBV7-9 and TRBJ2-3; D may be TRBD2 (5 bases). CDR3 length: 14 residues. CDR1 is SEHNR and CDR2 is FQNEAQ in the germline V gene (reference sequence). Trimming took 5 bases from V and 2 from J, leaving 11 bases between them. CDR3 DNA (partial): TGTGCCAGCAGCCAGGCGGGCCCCACAGATACG. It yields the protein CASSQAGPTDT. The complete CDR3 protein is CASSQAGPTDTQYF.

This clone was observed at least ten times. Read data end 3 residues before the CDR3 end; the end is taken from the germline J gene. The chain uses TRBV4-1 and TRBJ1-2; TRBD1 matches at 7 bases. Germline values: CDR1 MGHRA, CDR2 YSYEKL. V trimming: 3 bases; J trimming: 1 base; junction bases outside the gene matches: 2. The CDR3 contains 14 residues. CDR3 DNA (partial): TGCGCCAGCAGCCAGGGACAGCTTAACTATGGC. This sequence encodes CASSQGQLNYG. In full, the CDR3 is CASSQGQLNYGYTF.

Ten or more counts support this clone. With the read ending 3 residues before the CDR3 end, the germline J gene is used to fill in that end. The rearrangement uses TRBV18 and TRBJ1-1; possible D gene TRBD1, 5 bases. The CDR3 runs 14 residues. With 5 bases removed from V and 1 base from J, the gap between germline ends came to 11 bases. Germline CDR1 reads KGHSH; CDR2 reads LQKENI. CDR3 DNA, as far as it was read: TGTGCCAGCTCAAAGGCGGGGGGGAACACTGAA. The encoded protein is CASSKAGGNTE. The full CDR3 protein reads CASSKAGGNTEAFF.

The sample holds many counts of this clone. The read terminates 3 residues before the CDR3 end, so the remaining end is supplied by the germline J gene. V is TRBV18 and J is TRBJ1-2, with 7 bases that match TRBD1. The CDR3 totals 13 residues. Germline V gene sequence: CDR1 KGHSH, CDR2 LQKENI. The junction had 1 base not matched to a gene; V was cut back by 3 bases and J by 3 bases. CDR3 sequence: CASSPQGDYGYTF. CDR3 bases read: TGTGCCAGCTCACCGCAGGGGGACTATGGC.

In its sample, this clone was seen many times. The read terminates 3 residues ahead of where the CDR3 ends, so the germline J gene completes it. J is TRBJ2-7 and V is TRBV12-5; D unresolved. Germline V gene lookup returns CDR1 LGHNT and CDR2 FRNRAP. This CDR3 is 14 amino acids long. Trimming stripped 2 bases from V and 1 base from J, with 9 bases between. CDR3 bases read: TGTGCTAGTGGTTTGTTCCCTAATTCCTACGAG. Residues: CASGLFPNSYE. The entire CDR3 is CASGLFPNSYEQYF.

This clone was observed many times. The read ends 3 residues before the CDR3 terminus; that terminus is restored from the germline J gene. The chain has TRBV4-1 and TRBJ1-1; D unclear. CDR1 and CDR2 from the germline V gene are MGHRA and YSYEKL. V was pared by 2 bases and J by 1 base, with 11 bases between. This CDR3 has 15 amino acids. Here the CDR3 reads CASSQYGRSNTEAFF. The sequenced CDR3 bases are TGCGCCAGCAGCCAATATGGCAGGTCGAACACTGAA.

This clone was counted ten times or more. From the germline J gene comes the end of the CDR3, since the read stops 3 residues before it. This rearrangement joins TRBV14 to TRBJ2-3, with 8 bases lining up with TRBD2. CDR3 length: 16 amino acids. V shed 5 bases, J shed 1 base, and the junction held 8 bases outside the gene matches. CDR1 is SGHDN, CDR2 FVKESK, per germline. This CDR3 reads CASSVLRAGGTDTQYF. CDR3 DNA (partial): TGTGCCAGCAGCGTACTTCGAGCGGGGGGCACAGATACG.

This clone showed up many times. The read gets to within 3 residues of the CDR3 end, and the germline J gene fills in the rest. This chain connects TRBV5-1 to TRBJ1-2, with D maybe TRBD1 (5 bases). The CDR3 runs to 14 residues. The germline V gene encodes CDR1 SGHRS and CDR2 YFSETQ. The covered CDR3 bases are TGCGCCAGCAGCCCTAGGACATCCGTACAGGGC. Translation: CASSPRTSVQG. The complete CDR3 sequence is CASSPRTSVQGYTF. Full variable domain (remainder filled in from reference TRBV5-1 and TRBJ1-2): KAGVTQTPRYLIKTRGQQVTLSCSPISGHRSVSWYQQTPGQGLQFLFEYFSETQRNKGNFPGRFSGRQFSNSRSEMNVSTLELGDSALYLCASSPRTSVQGYTFGSGTRLTVV.

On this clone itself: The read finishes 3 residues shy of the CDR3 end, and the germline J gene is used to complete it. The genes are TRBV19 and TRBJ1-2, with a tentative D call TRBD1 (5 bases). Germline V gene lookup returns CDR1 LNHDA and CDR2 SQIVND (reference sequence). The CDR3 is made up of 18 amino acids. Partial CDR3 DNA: TGTGCCAGTAGTATAGACAAAGTGCAGGGTTACTTCTACAATGAC. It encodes CASSIDKVQGYFYND. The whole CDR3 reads CASSIDKVQGYFYNDYTF.

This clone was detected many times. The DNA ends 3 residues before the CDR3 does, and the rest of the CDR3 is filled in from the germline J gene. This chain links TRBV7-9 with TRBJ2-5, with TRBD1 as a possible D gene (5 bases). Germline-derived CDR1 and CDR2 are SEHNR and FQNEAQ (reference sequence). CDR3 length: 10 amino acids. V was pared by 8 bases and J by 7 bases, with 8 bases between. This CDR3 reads CASQGVTQYF. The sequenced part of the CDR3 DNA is TGTGCCAGCCAGGGTGTGACC.

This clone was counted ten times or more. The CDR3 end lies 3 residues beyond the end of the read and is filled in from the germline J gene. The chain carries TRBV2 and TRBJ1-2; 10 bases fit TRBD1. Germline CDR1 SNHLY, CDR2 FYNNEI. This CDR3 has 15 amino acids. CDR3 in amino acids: CASRRTGGGLEGYTF. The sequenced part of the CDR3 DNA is TGTGCCAGCAGAAGGACAGGGGGAGGTCTAGAAGGC.